These 24 T cell receptor beta chains were all obtained from the same sample, sequenced in a study of shared clonotypes between healthy human individuals. The repertoire was sequenced with immunoSEQ multiplex PCR; TCRdb's copy has only in-frame clones and lacks some. Among roughly 2.6 million clones listed, just over 90% were seen once. Sequenced sample: naive CD4+ T cells sorted from blood. Subset specified: CD45RA+ positively selected. These receptors all come from a man aged 18 to 35 in good health.

V is TRBV10-3 and J is TRBJ2-5; perhaps TRBD1 as D (6 bases). V was cut by 0 bases and J by 4 bases, with 12 bases left in between. Germline lookup yields CDR1 ENHRY and CDR2 SYGVKD. This CDR3 spans 15 amino acids. The CDR3: CAISESMWGRETQYF. CDR3 nucleotide sequence: TGTGCCATCAGTGAGTCGATGTGGGGGCGAGAGACCCAGTACTTC.

This sequence joins TRBV27 and TRBJ1-6, with TRBD1 as a possible D gene (5 bases). Germline V gene data show CDR1 as MNHEY and CDR2 as SMNVEV (reference sequence). The CDR3 contains 14 residues. Trimming pared 5 bases from V and 2 bases from J, leaving 7 bases between. The CDR3 loop reads CASSRGAYNSPLHF. The CDR3 DNA reads TGTGCCAGCAGTAGAGGGGCCTATAATTCACCCCTCCACTTT.

The gene calls are TRBV9 and TRBJ2-1, with D tentatively TRBD1 (5 bases). Trimming left V 4 bases short and J 4 bases short, with 15 bases between. CDR3 length: 15 residues. Per germline, CDR1 SGDLS and CDR2 YYNGEE. CDR3 loop: CASSRQGPPYNEQFF. CDR3 DNA sequence: TGTGCCAGCAGCCGTCAGGGCCCTCCTTACAATGAGCAGTTCTTC. The complete variable domain, with remaining parts taken from reference TRBV9 and TRBJ2-1, reads DSGVTQTPKHLITATGQRVTLRCSPRSGDLSVYWYQQSLDQGLQFLIQYYNGEERAKGNILERFSAQQFPDLHSELNLSSLELGDSALYFCASSRQGPPYNEQFFGPGTRLTVL.

The rearrangement joins TRBV11-2 to TRBJ1-1; 10 nucleotides agree with TRBD1. The germline gives CDR1 SGHAT, CDR2 FQNNGV. The CDR3 is made up of 17 amino acids. With 5 bases clipped from V and 2 bases from J, the junction kept 11 bases outside the gene matches. The CDR3, as DNA: TGTGCCAGCAGCCTTCGGAGGGACAGGGGCTTTAACACTGAAGCTTTCTTT. Translation gives CASSLRRDRGFNTEAFF.

The V and J genes are TRBV27 and TRBJ2-3; 7 bases are a match to TRBD2. There are 12 residues in the CDR3. The V gene end was trimmed by 6 bases and the J gene end by 5 bases; junction bases not matched to a gene: 2. The V gene's germline CDR1 is MNHEY and CDR2 SMNVEV (reference sequence). Written as DNA, the CDR3 is TGTGCCAGCAGCCCGGGGGGAGATACGCAGTATTTT. Translated: CASSPGGDTQYF.

This chain links TRBV5-4 with TRBJ2-3; D gene ambiguous. V lost 2 bases, J lost 2 bases, and 3 bases lay in between. The germline gives CDR1 SGHNT, CDR2 YYREEE (reference sequence). This CDR3 contains 12 residues. CDR3 loop: CASSFNTDTQYF. As DNA, the CDR3 is TGTGCCAGCAGCTTTAACACAGATACGCAGTATTTT.

The chain employs TRBV5-4 and TRBJ2-2; D ambiguous. Germline loops: CDR1 SGHNT, CDR2 YYREEE (reference sequence). The V and J ends lost 4 bases and 4 bases respectively, with 8 bases between them. This CDR3 has 13 amino acids. CDR3 sequence: CASSPISTGELFF. The CDR3 DNA follows: TGTGCCAGCAGCCCCATATCCACCGGGGAGCTGTTTTTT.

The V and J genes are TRBV18 and TRBJ2-7; D might be TRBD1 (5 bases). The germline V gene has CDR1 KGHSH and CDR2 LQKENI. Trimming removed 4 bases from V and 3 bases from J, with 10 bases in between. The CDR3 has 13 residues. CDR3 in amino acids: CASSRWGGYEQYF. CDR3 DNA: TGTGCCAGCTCACGGTGGGGCGGCTACGAGCAGTACTTC. Filled out from reference TRBV18 and TRBJ2-7, the complete variable domain reads NAGVMQNPRHLVRRRGQEARLRCSPMKGHSHVYWYRQLPEEGLKFMVYLQKENIIDESGMPKERFSAEFPKEGPSILRIQQVVRGDSAAYFCASSRWGGYEQYFGPGTRLTVT.

J is TRBJ2-2 and V is TRBV30; D is ambiguous. CDR3 length: 13 residues. From germline, CDR1 is GTSNPN and CDR2 SVGIG (reference sequence). Trimming left V 4 bases short and J 5 bases short, with 11 bases between. CDR3 sequence reads: CAWKGSKTGELFF. The DNA of the CDR3 is TGTGCCTGGAAGGGTAGCAAGACCGGGGAGCTGTTTTTT.

The rearrangement uses TRBV18 and TRBJ2-5; D is unresolved. CDR1 KGHSH and CDR2 LQKENI come from the germline V gene. The V end lost 2 bases, the J end lost 5 bases, and 9 bases lay between the germline ends. CDR3 length: 13 amino acids. The CDR3 sequence is CASSPISGETQYF. CDR3 nucleotides: TGTGCCAGCTCACCAATTTCCGGCGAGACCCAGTACTTC.

This chain links TRBV27 with TRBJ1-6; 8 bases fit TRBD1. J was trimmed by 4 bases and V by 7 bases; bases with no gene match: 6. Germline CDR1 reads MNHEY; CDR2 reads SMNVEV (reference sequence). The CDR3 totals 15 residues. Here the CDR3 DNA reads TGTGCCAGCACCCTCACAGGGGGGTATAATTCACCCCTCCACTTT. Residues: CASTLTGGYNSPLHF.

On this clone: The same CDR3 can be traced to other DNA sequences in this sample. The chain uses TRBV29-1 and TRBJ2-7, with D possibly TRBD2 on 7 matching bases. Germline CDR1 SQVTM, CDR2 ANQGSEA. CDR3 length equals 11 residues. V dropped 4 bases and J dropped 6 bases, with 10 bases sitting between them. The CDR3 region has the DNA TGCAGCGTTGGGGGGGGGCTCGAGCAGTACTTC. This codes for CSVGGGLEQYF.

This rearrangement joins TRBV27 to TRBJ2-3; 10 bases match TRBD2. The CDR3 extends over 15 amino acids. Germline V gene sequence: CDR1 MNHEY, CDR2 SMNVEV (reference sequence). With 6 bases clipped from V and 2 bases from J, the junction kept 5 bases outside the gene matches. The CDR3 is CASRLLAGTTDTQYF. In nucleotides, the CDR3 is TGTGCCAGCAGGCTACTAGCGGGGACCACAGATACGCAGTATTTT.

To note about this clone: This sample includes further DNA sequences coding for the same CDR3. This chain links TRBV5-1 with TRBJ2-3; 8 nucleotides align to TRBD2. Per germline, CDR1 SGHRS and CDR2 YFSETQ. The CDR3 length is 16 residues. Trimming took 0 bases from V and 0 from J; bases not matched to a gene: 3. This chain's CDR3 is CASSLVLAGSTDTQYF. For the CDR3, the DNA is TGCGCCAGCAGCTTGGTATTAGCGGGAAGCACAGATACGCAGTATTTT.

The chain combines TRBV19 with TRBJ2-1; D gene ambiguous. V was shortened by 3 bases and J by 0 bases, with 9 bases between the two germline ends. The CDR3 is made up of 15 amino acids. In germline, CDR1 is LNHDA, CDR2 SQIVND (reference sequence). The CDR3 nucleotides read TGTGCCAGTAGTATTAGTCAGAACTCCTACAATGAGCAGTTCTTC. Translating it yields CASSISQNSYNEQFF.

This clone was picked up one time. The chain has TRBV11-2 and TRBJ1-1, with D possibly being TRBD1 (5 bases). CDR3 length: 13 amino acids. V lost 5 bases and J lost 3, with 10 bases in between. The germline V gene has CDR1 SGHAT and CDR2 FQNNGV. The CDR3 bases are TGTGCCAGCAGCCTCCGGGACGACACTGAAGCTTTCTTT. Protein sequence: CASSLRDDTEAFF. The full variable domain, with the rest looked up from reference TRBV11-2 and TRBJ1-1, is EAGVAQSPRYKIIEKRQSVAFWCNPISGHATLYWYQQILGQGPKLLIQFQNNGVVDDSQLPKDRFSAERLKGVDSTLKIQPAKLEDSAVYLCASSLRDDTEAFFGQGTRLTVV.

This chain links TRBV6-6 with TRBJ2-3, with TRBD2 matching 7 bases. The length of the CDR3 is 14 residues. The germline CDR1 and CDR2 sequences are MNHNY and SVGAGI (reference sequence). V gave up 6 bases and J gave up 6 bases; unmatched junction bases: 9. As DNA, the CDR3 is TGTGCCAGCAGCCTTTCGGGAGGTTTGGATACGCAGTATTTT. Protein product: CASSLSGGLDTQYF.

For the CDR3, the DNA is TGCGCCAGCAGCCAAGGAGTTGGGACTGAAGCTTTCTTT. Translation: CASSQGVGTEAFF. The chain couples TRBV4-1 to TRBJ1-1; no clear D. Trimming took off 1 base at V and 5 bases at J, with 8 bases between the two ends. In germline, CDR1 is MGHRA, CDR2 YSYEKL. The length of the CDR3 is 13 residues.

CDR3 nucleotide sequence: TGTGCCAGCACCCCACCACAACCTGGCAATCAGCCCCAGCATTTT. Encoded protein: CASTPPQPGNQPQHF. V and J are TRBV28 and TRBJ1-5; no reliable D call. CDR1 is MDHEN and CDR2 is SYDVKM in the germline V gene. The CDR3 covers 15 residues. V lost 7 bases and J 2 bases, leaving 15 bases between the germline ends.

To note about this clone: Different DNA sequences within this sample yield the same CDR3. The CDR3 loop is CASSVSANTEAFF. The DNA of the CDR3 is TGTGCCAGCAGTGTCAGTGCGAACACTGAAGCTTTCTTT. The rearrangement uses TRBV2 and TRBJ1-1; no clear D. Germline values: CDR1 SNHLY, CDR2 FYNNEI. Trimming shortened V by 4 bases and J by 1 base, and 7 bases separated the two germline ends. CDR3 length equals 13 residues.

This chain links TRBV5-4 with TRBJ2-7; 7 bases match TRBD1. Germline lookup yields CDR1 SGHNT and CDR2 YYREEE (reference sequence). V shed 4 bases and J 2 bases; nucleotides not matched to a gene: 6. The CDR3 is 14 amino acids. CDR3 nucleotides: TGTGCCAGCAGCCTTCCGGGACAGACCTACGAGCAGTACTTC. Protein: CASSLPGQTYEQYF. The full variable domain, rest sourced from reference TRBV5-4 and TRBJ2-7, is ETGVTQSPTHLIKTRGQQVTLRCSSQSGHNTVSWYQQALGQGPQFIFQYYREEENGRGNFPPRFSGLQFPNYSSELNVNALELDDSALYLCASSLPGQTYEQYFGPGTRLTVT.

The chain couples TRBV4-3 to TRBJ1-4, with D possibly matching TRBD1 (5 bases). Germline V gene data show CDR1 as LGHNA and CDR2 as YSLEER. The CDR3 covers 15 residues. V was clipped by 1 base and J by 7 bases, with 13 bases between them. The CDR3 DNA sequence: TGCGCCAGCAGCCAAGTGTACGAGGGGTCTGAAAAACTGTTTTTT. This sequence encodes CASSQVYEGSEKLFF.

The rearrangement joins TRBV19 to TRBJ2-7; a possible D gene is TRBD1 (5 bases). The CDR3 covers 14 residues. Germline V lookup: CDR1 LNHDA, CDR2 SQIVND (reference sequence). Trimming shortened V by 4 bases and J by 1 base, and 11 bases separated the two germline ends. The CDR3 reads CASSSDRWSYEQYF. CDR3 bases: TGTGCCAGTAGTAGCGACAGATGGTCCTACGAGCAGTACTTC. Full variable domain (outside the CDR3, taken from reference TRBV19 and TRBJ2-7): DGGITQSPKYLFRKEGQNVTLSCEQNLNHDAMYWYRQDPGQGLRLIYYSQIVNDFQKGDIAEGYSVSREKKESFPLTVTSAQKNPTAFYLCASSSDRWSYEQYFGPGTRLTVT.

This rearrangement joins TRBV29-1 to TRBJ1-4; D is perhaps TRBD1 (6 bases). Trimming removed 5 bases from V and 0 bases from J, with 13 bases in between. The germline V gene has CDR1 SQVTM and CDR2 ANQGSEA. This CDR3 region has 15 residues. The CDR3 region is CSVPGTSATNEKLFF. CDR3 sequence (DNA): TGCAGCGTTCCCGGGACATCCGCAACTAATGAAAAACTGTTTTTT.